These T cell receptor beta chains were read from a single sample in a study of blood T cell repertoires in COVID-19. TCRdb's table, derived via immunoSEQ multiplex PCR, lists solely in-frame clones and lacks some. The repertoire includes about 70,000 clones, 80% to 90% of them detected once, and 1.4% sits in the top ten. Sequencing was carried out using peripheral blood. The receptors shown here come from a woman aged 60-75 years with acute or convalescent COVID-19. Both conserved end residues are part of each CDR3. The order of the fields is J gene, D gene, clone size, V gene, CDR3 DNA, CDR3 protein. D genes are given only for firm matches. A clone size is listed for some rows: how often the clone was seen (once, few, many), or a class if it is expanded.

J gene: TRBJ1-2; D gene: NA; clone size: NA; V gene: TRBV7-2; CDR3 DNA: TGTGCCAGCAGCCCACCGGCTGGGGGGTCCTATGGCTACACCTTC; CDR3 protein: CASSPPAGGSYGYTF
J gene: TRBJ1-6; D gene: TRBD1; clone size: NA; V gene: TRBV10-3; CDR3 DNA: TGTGCCATCAGTGAGTCGGGACAGCATAATTCACCCCTCCACTTT; CDR3 protein: CAISESGQHNSPLHF
J gene: TRBJ1-4; D gene: NA; clone size: NA; V gene: TRBV29-1; CDR3 DNA: TGCAGCGTAGCCGACAGAGCAACTAATGAAAAACTGTTTTTT; CDR3 protein: CSVADRATNEKLFF
J gene: TRBJ1-1; D gene: TRBD1; clone size: NA; V gene: TRBV20-1; CDR3 DNA: TGCAGTGCTAGTAAAGGGGGCGCGGGCACTGAAGCTTTCTTT; CDR3 protein: CSASKGGAGTEAFF
J gene: TRBJ1-3; D gene: NA; clone size: NA; V gene: TRBV7-8; CDR3 DNA: TGTGCCAGCAGCTTGGCTAGGGGGACTGGAAACACCATATATTTT; CDR3 protein: CASSLARGTGNTIYF
J gene: TRBJ2-2; D gene: TRBD1; clone size: once; V gene: TRBV7-8; CDR3 DNA: TGTGCCAGCAGCCTCAGGACAGGGTCCGGGGAGCTGTTTTTT; CDR3 protein: CASSLRTGSGELFF
J gene: TRBJ1-2; D gene: TRBD1; clone size: NA; V gene: TRBV12-3/TRBV12-4; CDR3 DNA: TGTGCCAGCAGACAGGGGGGAAGATATGGCTACACCTTC; CDR3 protein: CASRQGGRYGYTF
J gene: TRBJ2-5; D gene: NA; clone size: NA; V gene: TRBV14; CDR3 DNA: TGTGCCAGCAGCCCTATAAGGGGGACCCAAGAGACCCAGTACTTC; CDR3 protein: CASSPIRGTQETQYF
J gene: TRBJ2-5; D gene: TRBD2; clone size: NA; V gene: TRBV5-1; CDR3 DNA: TGCGCCAGCAGCTTGGCTAGCGGGAGGGAAGAGACCCAGTACTTC; CDR3 protein: CASSLASGREETQYF
J gene: TRBJ1-5; D gene: TRBD1; clone size: NA; V gene: TRBV6-5; CDR3 DNA: TGTGCCAGCAGTCCGGGACAGACGCCTAATCAGCCCCAGCATTTT; CDR3 protein: CASSPGQTPNQPQHF
J gene: TRBJ2-5; D gene: NA; clone size: few; V gene: TRBV19; CDR3 DNA: TGTGCCAGTAGCTCGCAGGGGTTTGAAGGGACCCAGTACTTC; CDR3 protein: CASSSQGFEGTQYF
J gene: TRBJ1-2; D gene: TRBD1; clone size: NA; V gene: TRBV18; CDR3 DNA: TGTGCCAGCTCACCTTCCGTAACAGGGGTCGGGGGCTACACCTTC; CDR3 protein: CASSPSVTGVGGYTF
J gene: TRBJ1-2; D gene: NA; clone size: NA; V gene: TRBV28; CDR3 DNA: TGTGCCAGCAGGAGGGACTACGGGAGTGGCTACACCTTC; CDR3 protein: CASRRDYGSGYTF
J gene: TRBJ2-7; D gene: TRBD1; clone size: NA; V gene: TRBV5-1; CDR3 DNA: TGCGCCAGCAGCTGGGGGACAGGGGTAACCTACGAGCAGTACTTC; CDR3 protein: CASSWGTGVTYEQYF
J gene: TRBJ2-1; D gene: TRBD2; clone size: once; V gene: TRBV20-1; CDR3 DNA: TGCAGTGCTAGTCAGCGGACTAGCATATACAATGAGCAGTTCTTC; CDR3 protein: CSASQRTSIYNEQFF
J gene: TRBJ2-2; D gene: TRBD2; clone size: NA; V gene: TRBV28; CDR3 DNA: TGTGCCAGCAGTTGGGGAGCGGGGGGCGCGAACACCGGGGAGCTGTTTTTT; CDR3 protein: CASSWGAGGANTGELFF
J gene: TRBJ2-1; D gene: NA; clone size: NA; V gene: TRBV7-2; CDR3 DNA: TGTGCCAGCAGCTTACTTGTTGAGCAGTTCTTC; CDR3 protein: CASSLLVEQFF
J gene: TRBJ2-5; D gene: TRBD2; clone size: NA; V gene: TRBV5-4; CDR3 DNA: TGTGCCAGCAGCTCAAAGTCAGCGGGAGGCCAAGAGACCCAGTACTTC; CDR3 protein: CASSSKSAGGQETQYF
J gene: TRBJ2-4; D gene: NA; clone size: NA; V gene: TRBV7-9; CDR3 DNA: TGTGCCAGCAGCTTATCGGGAGTCGGAAACATTCAGTACTTC; CDR3 protein: CASSLSGVGNIQYF
J gene: TRBJ1-5; D gene: NA; clone size: NA; V gene: TRBV28; CDR3 DNA: TGTGCCAGCAGTTCCGTCGATCAGCCCCAGCATTTT; CDR3 protein: CASSSVDQPQHF
J gene: TRBJ1-1; D gene: TRBD1; clone size: NA; V gene: TRBV6-5; CDR3 DNA: TGTGCCAGCAGCTCACAGGGGTTCACTGAAGCTTTCTTT; CDR3 protein: CASSSQGFTEAFF
J gene: TRBJ2-1; D gene: NA; clone size: NA; V gene: TRBV19; CDR3 DNA: TGTGCCAGTAGTATAGAGCGCGGGACGACTGAGCAGTTCTTC; CDR3 protein: CASSIERGTTEQFF
J gene: TRBJ2-3; D gene: NA; clone size: NA; V gene: TRBV6-6; CDR3 DNA: TGTGCCAGCAGCTCCGACTACTATACGCAGTATTTT; CDR3 protein: CASSSDYYTQYF
J gene: TRBJ1-2; D gene: NA; clone size: NA; V gene: TRBV20-1; CDR3 DNA: TGCCACGTGAGGGATCGATATGGCTACACCTTC; CDR3 protein: CHVRDRYGYTF
J gene: TRBJ2-7; D gene: TRBD2; clone size: NA; V gene: TRBV10-2; CDR3 DNA: TGCGCCAGCAGTGACTCTAGCGGGAGGCCCAAAGGATACGAGCAGTACTTC; CDR3 protein: CASSDSSGRPKGYEQYF
J gene: TRBJ2-2; D gene: TRBD1; clone size: NA; V gene: TRBV9; CDR3 DNA: TGTGCCAGCAGTCTAACAGGGGGCCTCGGGGAGCTGTTTTTT; CDR3 protein: CASSLTGGLGELFF
J gene: TRBJ1-1; D gene: NA; clone size: few; V gene: TRBV2; CDR3 DNA: TGTGCCAGCAGTGGACAGGCGGGGAACACTGAAGCTTTCTTT; CDR3 protein: CASSGQAGNTEAFF
J gene: TRBJ1-1; D gene: NA; clone size: NA; V gene: TRBV10-3; CDR3 DNA: TGTGCCATCAGTGAGCCTTATCGGACAGATCAGAACACTGAAGCTTTCTTT; CDR3 protein: CAISEPYRTDQNTEAFF
J gene: TRBJ1-1; D gene: NA; clone size: NA; V gene: TRBV6-5; CDR3 DNA: TGTGCCAGCCTTCTCAGGGTCGAACTTGGGACTGAAGCTTTCTTT; CDR3 protein: CASLLRVELGTEAFF
J gene: TRBJ1-1; D gene: NA; clone size: NA; V gene: TRBV6-5; CDR3 DNA: TGTGCCAGCAGCCCCGGAGGGATGAACACTGAAGCTTTCTTT; CDR3 protein: CASSPGGMNTEAFF
J gene: TRBJ2-3; D gene: NA; clone size: NA; V gene: TRBV5-7; CDR3 DNA: TGTGCCAGCAGCTTGGACCCCCGACTAGTCTGGGGGGAAGATACGCAGTATTTT; CDR3 protein: CASSLDPRLVWGEDTQYF
J gene: TRBJ1-5; D gene: TRBD1; clone size: NA; V gene: TRBV25-1; CDR3 DNA: TGTGCCAGCAGTCCAGGGACAGCCGAATCACAGCCCCAGCATTTT; CDR3 protein: CASSPGTAESQPQHF
J gene: TRBJ2-3; D gene: TRBD2; clone size: NA; V gene: TRBV11-3; CDR3 DNA: TGTGCCAGCAGCGCAAGGACTAGCGGGGGTATCACAGATACGCAGTATTTT; CDR3 protein: CASSARTSGGITDTQYF
J gene: TRBJ2-3; D gene: NA; clone size: NA; V gene: TRBV28; CDR3 DNA: TGTGCCAGTAGAGGGTACCGGGTTCTTAGCACAGATACGCAGTATTTT; CDR3 protein: CASRGYRVLSTDTQYF
J gene: TRBJ1-2; D gene: TRBD1; clone size: NA; V gene: TRBV4-1; CDR3 DNA: TGCGCCAGCAGCCAAGTCCTTTCGCAGGGGGGAGATGGCTACACCTTC; CDR3 protein: CASSQVLSQGGDGYTF
J gene: TRBJ1-3; D gene: NA; clone size: NA; V gene: TRBV6-5; CDR3 DNA: TGTGCCAGCAGTCGACAGTTCTCTGGAAACACCATATATTTT; CDR3 protein: CASSRQFSGNTIYF
J gene: TRBJ1-4; D gene: TRBD1; clone size: NA; V gene: TRBV15; CDR3 DNA: TGTGCCACCAGCAGAGATGCCACCGACAGGGGGGGTGAAAAACTGTTTTTT; CDR3 protein: CATSRDATDRGGEKLFF
J gene: TRBJ1-4; D gene: NA; clone size: NA; V gene: TRBV12-3/TRBV12-4; CDR3 DNA: TGTGCCAGCAGTTTTGCGGGGGAAAAACTGTTTTTT; CDR3 protein: CASSFAGEKLFF
J gene: TRBJ1-1; D gene: NA; clone size: NA; V gene: TRBV6-1; CDR3 DNA: TGTGCCAGCAGTGAAGAAATATTAGGGGGGGCTGAAGCTTTCTTT; CDR3 protein: CASSEEILGGAEAFF
J gene: TRBJ1-6; D gene: TRBD1; clone size: few; V gene: TRBV30; CDR3 DNA: TGTGCCTGGGGACAGGTCAGTTCACCCCTCCACTTT; CDR3 protein: CAWGQVSSPLHF
J gene: TRBJ1-2; D gene: NA; clone size: NA; V gene: TRBV7-9; CDR3 DNA: TGTGCCAGCAGCTTACAAGGGGCGTCTGGCTACACCTTC; CDR3 protein: CASSLQGASGYTF